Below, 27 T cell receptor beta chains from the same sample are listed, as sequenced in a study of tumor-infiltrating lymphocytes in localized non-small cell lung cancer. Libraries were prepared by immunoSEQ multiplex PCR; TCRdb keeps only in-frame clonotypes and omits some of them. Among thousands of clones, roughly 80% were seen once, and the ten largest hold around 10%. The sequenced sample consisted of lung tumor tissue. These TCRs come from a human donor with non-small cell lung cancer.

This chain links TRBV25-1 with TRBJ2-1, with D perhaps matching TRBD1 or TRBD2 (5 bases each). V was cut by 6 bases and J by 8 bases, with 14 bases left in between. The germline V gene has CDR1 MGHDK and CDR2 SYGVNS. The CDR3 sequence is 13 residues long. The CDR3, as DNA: TGTGCCAGCAGAGGGAGCGCCAGGGATGAGCAGTTCTTC. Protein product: CASRGSARDEQFF. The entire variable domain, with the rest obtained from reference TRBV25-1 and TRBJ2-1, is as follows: EADIYQTPRYLVIGTGKKITLECSQTMGHDKMYWYQQDPGMELHLIHYSYGVNSTEKGDLSSESTVSRIRTEHFPLTLESARPSHTSQYLCASRGSARDEQFFGPGTRLTVL.

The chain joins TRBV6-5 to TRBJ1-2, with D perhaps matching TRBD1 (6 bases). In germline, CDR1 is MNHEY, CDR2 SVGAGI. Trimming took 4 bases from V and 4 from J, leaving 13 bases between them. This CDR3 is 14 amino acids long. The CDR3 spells CASSSRGGRYGYTF. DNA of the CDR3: TGTGCCAGCAGTTCCCGTGGGGGGCGCTATGGCTACACCTTC.

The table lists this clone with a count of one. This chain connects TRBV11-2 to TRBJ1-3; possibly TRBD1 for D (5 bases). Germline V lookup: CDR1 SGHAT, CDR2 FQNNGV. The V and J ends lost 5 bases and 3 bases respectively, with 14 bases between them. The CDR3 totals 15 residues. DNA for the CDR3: TGTGCCAGCAGCCCGGGACCTAAAGGTGGAAACACCATATATTTT. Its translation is CASSPGPKGGNTIYF.

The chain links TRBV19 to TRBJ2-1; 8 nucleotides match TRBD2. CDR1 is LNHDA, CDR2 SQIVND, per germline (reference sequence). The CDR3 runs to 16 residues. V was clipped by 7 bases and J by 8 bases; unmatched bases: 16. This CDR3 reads CASKPPLSGSRDEQFF. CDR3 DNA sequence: TGTGCCAGTAAACCCCCACTAAGCGGGAGTCGCGATGAGCAGTTCTTC.

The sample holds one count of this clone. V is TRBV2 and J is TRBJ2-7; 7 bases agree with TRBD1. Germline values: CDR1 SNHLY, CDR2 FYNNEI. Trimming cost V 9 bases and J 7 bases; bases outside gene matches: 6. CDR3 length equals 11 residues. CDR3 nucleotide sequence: TGTGCCAGTACAGGGGAAGGAGAGCAGTACTTC. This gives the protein CASTGEGEQYF.

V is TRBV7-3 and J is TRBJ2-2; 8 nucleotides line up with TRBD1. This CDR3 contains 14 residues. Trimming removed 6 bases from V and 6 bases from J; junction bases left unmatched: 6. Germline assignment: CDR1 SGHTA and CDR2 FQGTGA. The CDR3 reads CASRQGAGAGELFF. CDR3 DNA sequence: TGTGCCAGCAGGCAGGGGGCTGGAGCCGGGGAGCTGTTTTTT.

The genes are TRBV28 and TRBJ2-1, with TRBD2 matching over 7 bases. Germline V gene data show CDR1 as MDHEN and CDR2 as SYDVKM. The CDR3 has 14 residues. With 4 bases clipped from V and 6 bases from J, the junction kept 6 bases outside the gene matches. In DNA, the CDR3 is TGTGCCAGCAGTTGGACTAGGTATATCAATGAGCAGTTCTTC. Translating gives CASSWTRYINEQFF.

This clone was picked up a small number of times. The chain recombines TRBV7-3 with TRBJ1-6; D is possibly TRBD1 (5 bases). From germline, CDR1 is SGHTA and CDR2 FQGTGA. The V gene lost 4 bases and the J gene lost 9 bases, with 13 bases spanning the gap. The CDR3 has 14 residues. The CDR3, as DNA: TGTGCCAGCAGCTCCTCGGGGCAGGGTTCACCCCTCCACTTT. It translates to CASSSSGQGSPLHF.

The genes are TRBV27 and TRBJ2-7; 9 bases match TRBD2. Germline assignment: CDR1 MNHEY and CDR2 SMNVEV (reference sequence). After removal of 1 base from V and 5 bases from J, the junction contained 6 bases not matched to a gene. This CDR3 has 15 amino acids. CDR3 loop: CASSLWAGGPHEQYF. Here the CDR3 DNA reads TGTGCCAGCAGTTTATGGGCGGGAGGGCCCCACGAGCAGTACTTC.

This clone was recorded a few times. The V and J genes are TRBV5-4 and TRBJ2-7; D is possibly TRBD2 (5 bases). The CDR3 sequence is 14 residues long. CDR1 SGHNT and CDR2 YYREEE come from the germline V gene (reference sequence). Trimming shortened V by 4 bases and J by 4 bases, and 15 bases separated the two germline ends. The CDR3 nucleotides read TGTGCCAGCAGCCGTCGGGGTGGCGAGTACGAGCAGTACTTC. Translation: CASSRRGGEYEQYF.

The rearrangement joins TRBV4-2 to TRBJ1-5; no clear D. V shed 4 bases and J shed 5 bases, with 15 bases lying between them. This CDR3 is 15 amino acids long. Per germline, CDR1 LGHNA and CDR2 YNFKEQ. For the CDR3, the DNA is TGTGCCAGCAGCCTAGTCCCGGGATTCGATCAGCCCCAGCATTTT. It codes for CASSLVPGFDQPQHF.

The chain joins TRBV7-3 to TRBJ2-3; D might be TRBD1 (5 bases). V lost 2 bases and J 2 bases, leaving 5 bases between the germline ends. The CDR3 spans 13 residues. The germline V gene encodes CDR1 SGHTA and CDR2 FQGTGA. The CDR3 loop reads CASSLGATDTQYF. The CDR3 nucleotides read TGTGCCAGCAGCTTAGGGGCCACAGATACGCAGTATTTT.

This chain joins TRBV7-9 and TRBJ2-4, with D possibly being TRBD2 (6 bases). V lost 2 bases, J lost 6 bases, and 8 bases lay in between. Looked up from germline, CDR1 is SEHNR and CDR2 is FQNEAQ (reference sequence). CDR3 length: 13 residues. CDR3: CASSLLEGNIQYF. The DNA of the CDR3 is TGTGCCAGCAGCTTATTGGAGGGAAACATTCAGTACTTC.

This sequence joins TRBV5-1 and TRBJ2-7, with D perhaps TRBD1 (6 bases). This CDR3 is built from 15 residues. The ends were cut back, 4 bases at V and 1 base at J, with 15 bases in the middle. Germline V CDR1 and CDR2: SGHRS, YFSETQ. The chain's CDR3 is CASSTTGLRSYEQYF. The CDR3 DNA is TGCGCCAGCAGCACAACAGGGTTGAGGTCCTACGAGCAGTACTTC.

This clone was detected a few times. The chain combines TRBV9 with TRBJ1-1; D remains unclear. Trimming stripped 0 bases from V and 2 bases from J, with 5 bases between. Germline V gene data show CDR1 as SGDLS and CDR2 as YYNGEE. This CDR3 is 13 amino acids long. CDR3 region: CASSVDHNTEAFF. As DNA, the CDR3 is TGTGCCAGCAGCGTAGACCACAACACTGAAGCTTTCTTT.

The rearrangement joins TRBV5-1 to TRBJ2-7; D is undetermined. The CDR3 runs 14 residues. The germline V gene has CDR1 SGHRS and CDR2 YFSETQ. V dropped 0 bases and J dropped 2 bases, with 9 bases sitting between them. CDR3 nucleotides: TGCGCCAGCAGCTTGGCAGGTGGACCCTACGAGCAGTACTTC. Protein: CASSLAGGPYEQYF.

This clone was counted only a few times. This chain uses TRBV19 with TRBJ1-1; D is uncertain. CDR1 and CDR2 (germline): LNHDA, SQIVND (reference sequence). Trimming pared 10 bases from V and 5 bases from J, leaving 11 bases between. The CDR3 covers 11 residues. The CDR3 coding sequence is TGTGCCACCAGCCTATGGACTGAAGCTTTCTTT. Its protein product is CATSLWTEAFF.

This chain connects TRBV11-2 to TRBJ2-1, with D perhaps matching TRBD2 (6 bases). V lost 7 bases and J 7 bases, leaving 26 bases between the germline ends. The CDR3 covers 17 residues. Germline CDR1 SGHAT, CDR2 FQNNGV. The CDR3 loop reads CASTIRRASVTRNEQFF. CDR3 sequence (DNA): TGTGCCAGCACTATACGACGGGCTAGCGTTACGAGGAATGAGCAGTTCTTC.

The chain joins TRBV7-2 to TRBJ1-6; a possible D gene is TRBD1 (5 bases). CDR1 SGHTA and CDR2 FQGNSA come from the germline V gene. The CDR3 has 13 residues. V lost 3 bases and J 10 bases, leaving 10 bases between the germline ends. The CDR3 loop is CASSFNGDSPLHF. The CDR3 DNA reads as TGTGCCAGCAGCTTCAACGGGGACTCACCCCTCCACTTT. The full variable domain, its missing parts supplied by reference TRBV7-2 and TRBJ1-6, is GAGVSQSPSNKVTEKGKDVELRCDPISGHTALYWYRQSLGQGLEFLIYFQGNSAPDKSGLPSDRFSAERTGGSVSTLTIQRTQQEDSAVYLCASSFNGDSPLHFGNGTRLTVT.

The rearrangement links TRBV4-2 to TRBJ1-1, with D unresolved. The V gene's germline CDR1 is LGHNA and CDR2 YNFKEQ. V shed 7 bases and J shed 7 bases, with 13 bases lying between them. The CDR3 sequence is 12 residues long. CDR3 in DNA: TGTGCCAGCACGGGTGGTTTTCGTGAAGCTTTCTTT. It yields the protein CASTGGFREAFF.

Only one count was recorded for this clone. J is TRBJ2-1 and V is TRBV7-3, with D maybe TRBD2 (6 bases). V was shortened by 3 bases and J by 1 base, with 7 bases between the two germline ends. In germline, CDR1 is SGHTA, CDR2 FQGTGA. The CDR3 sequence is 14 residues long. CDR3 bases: TGTGCCAGCAGCTTTAGCGGTTCCTACAATGAGCAGTTCTTC. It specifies CASSFSGSYNEQFF.

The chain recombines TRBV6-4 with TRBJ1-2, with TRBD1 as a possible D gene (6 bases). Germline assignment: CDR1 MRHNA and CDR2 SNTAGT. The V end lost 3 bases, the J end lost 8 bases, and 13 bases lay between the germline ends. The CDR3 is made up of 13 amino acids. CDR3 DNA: TGTGCCAGCAGTGAACAGGGTGTTGGGGGCTACACCTTC. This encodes CASSEQGVGGYTF.

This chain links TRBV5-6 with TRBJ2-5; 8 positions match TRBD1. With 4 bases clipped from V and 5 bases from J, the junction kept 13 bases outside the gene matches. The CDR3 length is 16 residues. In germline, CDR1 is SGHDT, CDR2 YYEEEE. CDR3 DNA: TGTGCCAGCAGCCCAAGGACAGGGAGGCCCCAGGAGACCCAGTACTTC. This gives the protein CASSPRTGRPQETQYF.

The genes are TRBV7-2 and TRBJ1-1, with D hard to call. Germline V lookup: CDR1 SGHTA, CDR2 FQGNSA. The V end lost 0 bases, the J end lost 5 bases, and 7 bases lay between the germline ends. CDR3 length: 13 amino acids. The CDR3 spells CASSLATGTEAFF. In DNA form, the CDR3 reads TGTGCCAGCAGCTTAGCGACGGGTACTGAAGCTTTCTTT.

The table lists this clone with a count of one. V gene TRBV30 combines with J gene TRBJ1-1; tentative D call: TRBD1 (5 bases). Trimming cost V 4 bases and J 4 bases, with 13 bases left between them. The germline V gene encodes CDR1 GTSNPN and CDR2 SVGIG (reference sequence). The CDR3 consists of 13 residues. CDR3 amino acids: CAWKLVGTTEAFF. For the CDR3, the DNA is TGTGCCTGGAAACTGGTGGGGACCACTGAAGCTTTCTTT.

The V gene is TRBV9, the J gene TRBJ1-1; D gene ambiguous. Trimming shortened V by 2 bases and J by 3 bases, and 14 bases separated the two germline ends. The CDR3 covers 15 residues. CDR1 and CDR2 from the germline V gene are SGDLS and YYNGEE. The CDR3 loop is CASSVDGRPDTEAFF. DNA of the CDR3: TGTGCCAGCAGCGTCGACGGACGTCCTGACACTGAAGCTTTCTTT.

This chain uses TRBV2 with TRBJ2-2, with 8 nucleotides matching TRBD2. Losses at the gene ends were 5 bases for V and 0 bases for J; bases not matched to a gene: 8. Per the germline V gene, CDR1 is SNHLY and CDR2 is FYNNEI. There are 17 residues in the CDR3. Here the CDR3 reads CASSTPGLATNTGELFF. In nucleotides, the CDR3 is TGTGCCAGCAGTACCCCAGGACTAGCCACGAACACCGGGGAGCTGTTTTTT.